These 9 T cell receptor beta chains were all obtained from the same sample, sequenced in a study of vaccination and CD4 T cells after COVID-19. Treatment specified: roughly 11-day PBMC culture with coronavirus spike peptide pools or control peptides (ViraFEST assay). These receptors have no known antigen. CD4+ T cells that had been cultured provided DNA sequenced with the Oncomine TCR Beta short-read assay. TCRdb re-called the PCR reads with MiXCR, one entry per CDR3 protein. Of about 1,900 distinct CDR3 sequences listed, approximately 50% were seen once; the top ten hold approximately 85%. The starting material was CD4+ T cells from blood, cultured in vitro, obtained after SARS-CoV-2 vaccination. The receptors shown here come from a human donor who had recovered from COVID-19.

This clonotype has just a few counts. CDR3 DNA: TGTGCCATCAGGCCGGGACAGGATAATTCACCCCTCCACTTT. Its protein product is CAIRPGQDNSPLHF. V usage is TRBV10-3 and J usage is TRBJ1-6; TRBD1 matches at 8 bases. V dropped 6 bases and J dropped 5; count of bases not matched to a gene: 3. Germline CDR1 ENHRY, CDR2 SYGVKD. CDR3 size: 14 residues.

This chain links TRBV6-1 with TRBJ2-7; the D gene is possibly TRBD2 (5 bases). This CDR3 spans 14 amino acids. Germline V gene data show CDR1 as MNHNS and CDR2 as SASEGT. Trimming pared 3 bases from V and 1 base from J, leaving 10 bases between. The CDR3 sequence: CASSDEGPSYEQYF. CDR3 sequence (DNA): TGTGCCAGCAGTGACGAGGGCCCATCCTACGAGCAGTACTTC.

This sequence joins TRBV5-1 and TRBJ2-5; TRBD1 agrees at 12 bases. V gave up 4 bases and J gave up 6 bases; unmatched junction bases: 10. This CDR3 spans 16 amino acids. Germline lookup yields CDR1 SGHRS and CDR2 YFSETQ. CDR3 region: CASSRDGTGGAKTQYF. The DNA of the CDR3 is TGCGCCAGCAGCCGGGACGGGACAGGGGGCGCGAAGACCCAGTACTTC.

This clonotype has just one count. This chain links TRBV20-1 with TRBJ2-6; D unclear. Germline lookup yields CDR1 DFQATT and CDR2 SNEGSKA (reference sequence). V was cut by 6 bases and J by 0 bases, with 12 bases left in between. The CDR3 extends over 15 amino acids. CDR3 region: CSATASGSGANVLTF. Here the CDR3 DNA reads TGCAGTGCCACGGCGTCGGGCTCTGGGGCCAACGTCCTGACTTTC.

As DNA, the CDR3 is TGTGCCAGCAGCCCTACGGACAGGGGAGACAATGAGCAGTTCTTC. Translation gives CASSPTDRGDNEQFF. J is TRBJ2-1 and V is TRBV7-8; 9 bases line up with TRBD1. The V segment lost 5 bases and the J segment 5 bases; nucleotides outside the gene matches: 7. The germline CDR1 and CDR2 sequences are SGHVS and FQNEAQ. The length of the CDR3 is 15 residues.

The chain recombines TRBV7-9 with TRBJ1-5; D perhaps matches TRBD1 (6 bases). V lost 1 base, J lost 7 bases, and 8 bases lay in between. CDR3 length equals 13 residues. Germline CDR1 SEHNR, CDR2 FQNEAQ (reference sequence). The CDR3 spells CASSLEGVQPQHF. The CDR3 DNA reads TGTGCCAGCAGCTTAGAGGGGGTACAGCCCCAGCATTTT.

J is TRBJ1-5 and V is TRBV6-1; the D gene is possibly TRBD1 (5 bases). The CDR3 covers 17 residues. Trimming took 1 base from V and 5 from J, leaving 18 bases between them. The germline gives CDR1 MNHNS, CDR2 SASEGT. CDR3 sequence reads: CASSEEGLWGSHQPQHF. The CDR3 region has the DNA TGTGCCAGCAGTGAAGAAGGGCTGTGGGGGAGTCATCAGCCCCAGCATTTT.

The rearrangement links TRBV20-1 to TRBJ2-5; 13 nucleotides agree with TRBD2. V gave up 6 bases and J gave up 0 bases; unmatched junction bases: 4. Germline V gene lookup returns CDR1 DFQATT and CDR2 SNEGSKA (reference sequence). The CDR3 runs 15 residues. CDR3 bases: TGCAGTGCCAAGGGACTAGCGGGGAACCAAGAGACCCAGTACTTC. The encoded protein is CSAKGLAGNQETQYF.

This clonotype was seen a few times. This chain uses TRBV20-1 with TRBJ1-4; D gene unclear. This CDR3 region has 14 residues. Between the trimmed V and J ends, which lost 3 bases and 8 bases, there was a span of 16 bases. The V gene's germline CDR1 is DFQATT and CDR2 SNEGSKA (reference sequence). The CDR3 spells CSASEQRRGEKLFF. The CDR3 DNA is TGCAGTGCTAGTGAACAAAGGCGTGGGGAAAAACTGTTTTTT.